What follows is one T cell receptor (beta chain) and its context. Its antigen is not yet known. One base away there is no much larger clone; base qualities are not given. TCRbeta CDR3 regions were amplified from genomic DNA by a two-step, bias-controlled multiplex PCR. Primers specific for every TRBV and TRBJ gene segment were included in the multiplex PCR. The immunoSEQ Assay was used to generate the TCRbeta repertoire data. The authors' analysis ran thus. A relative-frequency ratio and a modified nearest-neighbor algorithm were applied to filter and cluster reads so that closely related sequences were merged. The V, D and J gene assignments for CDR3 sequences were based on IMGT annotation. Template counts were corrected for PCR amplification bias and quantified by comparison with synthetic TCR CDR3 analog sequences. Only unique productive sequences, defined as in-frame CDR3 sequences without stop codons, were included in the analyses. The immunoSEQ Analyzer software was used to compute clonality, defined as 1 minus Pielou's evenness, and iChao1 richness. Depending on the Shapiro-Wilk normality results, either Student's t-test or a non-parametric test was run in JMP for statistical testing. What TCRdb holds here is the immuneACCESS table cut down to in-frame rearrangements. Part of the clones is not present; checked against another copy, under half of the missing clones reflect an unresolved V gene, and the others are unexplained. That table gives V, J and clone size, and the DNA gave D and trimming. This sample has 4,500 to 6,500 clones in its table, and 90% to 95% of those were observed once. The ten largest account for around 0.65% of the sample.

This sample was included in a study of naive CD8 T cells in extremely preterm neonates (dated by TCRdb to about 2017). In terms of the full investigation: The study compared TCRbeta CDR3 repertoires of sorted naive CD8+ T cells across four age groups: extremely preterm neonates, term neonates, young children and adults. Results the study describes overall, beyond this receptor: Preterm CDR3s were shorter, with fewer N additions and less junctional trimming, and were closer to germline than those of older groups. To track T cell development within individuals, the authors urged prospective longitudinal studies of preterm and term neonates. Significantly lower iChao1 richness than in all other age groups (p < 0.05) and an even clone distribution were observed in preterm neonates, indicating a less rich repertoire. Among the limitations the authors pointed out were a small sample size and productive template counts that varied across preterm samples. A larger fraction of CDR3 nucleotide sequences was shared among preterm neonates (roughly 2.7%) than among term neonates (around 0.4%), young children (roughly 0.03%) and adults (roughly 0.01%).

Preterm samples came from a handful of extremely preterm deliveries at 23-27 weeks of gestation. Pregnancies with fetal demise, active maternal HSV infection or known maternal HIV infection were excluded from the study. A FACSAria III cell sorter was used to sort live, Annexin V-negative naive CD8+ T cells (CD3+CD8+CD45RA+CCR7+). Between roughly 17,000 and 100,000 naive CD8+ T cells were sorted per sample. Preassembled standardized sampling kits were used to collect mixed venous-arterial cord blood. Cord blood was held at room temperature and processed no more than 4 hours after collection. Mononuclear cells were isolated from diluted blood by Ficoll-Paque density gradient centrifugation. Before sorting, mononuclear cells were cryopreserved in 10% DMSO plus 90% FBS and kept long term at -150 degrees C. Annexin V and antibodies against CD3, CD8, CCR7 and CD45RA were used to stain the thawed cells. The DNeasy Blood and Tissue Kit was used to extract genomic DNA from snap-frozen pellets of sorted cells.

Here V drops 2 bases and J drops 4 bases, and the junction holds 4 bases not matched to any gene. Taken from the germline V gene, the CDR1 and CDR2 loops are MNHNS and SASEGT. The CDR3 sequence holds 15 residues, the cysteine and phenylalanine included. Only CDR3 DNA remains: 45 bases, in frame from the first base. The chain links TRBV6-1 with TRBJ2-3, with TRBD2 identical over 9 junction bases. Sequencing was performed on naive CD8+ T cells from cord blood. The sequence was collected from a boy who was born preterm. The sequence in DNA is TGTGCCAGCAGTGAACCGGGACTAGCCTCAGATACGCAGTATTTT. It codes for CASSEPGLASDTQYF.